The rows below give T cell receptor beta chains drawn from one sample of a study of shared clonotypes between healthy human individuals. Clones were read by immunoSEQ multiplex PCR, and TCRdb kept only the in-frame ones, dropping some. The sample lists about 2.5 million clones; 80% to 95% were seen once. Sequencing was done on a sample of naive CD4+ T cells from PBMCs. Receptors were obtained from a man younger than 35 in good health. Some clones in this sample may be carry-over from other donors' samples. The CDR3 runs from the conserved cysteine through the conserved F or W. Fields, in order: J gene, D gene, V gene, CDR3 DNA, CDR3 protein. A D gene is named only where the DNA matches it firmly.

TRBJ1-2 | - | TRBV28 | TGTGCCAGCGGCGGCAGGGTCTATGGCTACACCTTC | CASGGRVYGYTF
TRBJ2-2 | - | TRBV27 | TGTGCCAGCACCGAGGGGTGGCGGGTATTAAACACCGGGGAGCTGTTTTTT | CASTEGWRVLNTGELFF
TRBJ2-1 | - | TRBV13 | TGTGCCAGCAGCTCGGTACTAGCAGAAGACTACAATGAGCAGTTCTTC | CASSSVLAEDYNEQFF
TRBJ1-5 | - | TRBV6-5 | TGTGCCAGCAGTTACTCGATCTATAGCAATCAGCCCCAGCATTTT | CASSYSIYSNQPQHF
TRBJ2-5 | - | TRBV2 | TGTGCCAGCAGGGGGGGACAGCTACAAGAGACCCAGTACTTC | CASRGGQLQETQYF
TRBJ2-1 | TRBD2 | TRBV5-4 | TGTGCCAGCAGCCAGGGACTAGCGGGAGACGAGCAGTTCTTC | CASSQGLAGDEQFF
TRBJ2-2 | TRBD2 | TRBV2 | TGTGCCAGCAGTGGTGGGACTAGCGGAGATTACACCGGGGAGCTGTTTTTT | CASSGGTSGDYTGELFF
TRBJ2-3 | - | TRBV6-6 | TGTGCCAGCAGCCGCGGGAGCACAGATACGCAGTATTTT | CASSRGSTDTQYF
TRBJ1-1 | - | TRBV6-1 | TGTGCCAGCAGTGAAAATGGGAGGGCTGGGGCTTTCTTT | CASSENGRAGAFF
TRBJ2-7 | - | TRBV20-1 | TGCAGTGCTCGCAGAGGGGAGCAGTACTTC | CSARRGEQYF
TRBJ2-1 | - | TRBV6-4 | TGTGCCAGCGAAAGGGACAACTGGTACAATGAGCAGTTCTTC | CASERDNWYNEQFF
TRBJ2-7 | TRBD2 | TRBV2 | TGTGCCAGCAGTGGGGAAGCGGGGGCCTCCTACGAGCAGTACTTC | CASSGEAGASYEQYF
TRBJ2-3 | TRBD1 | TRBV18 | TGTGCCAGCTCACCCGGACAGGGTCAGGGGACAGATACGCAGTATTTT | CASSPGQGQGTDTQYF
TRBJ2-6 | TRBD2 | TRBV2 | TGTGCCAGCAGTGAGTATAGCGGGAGTTCAGGGGCCAACGTCCTGACTTTC | CASSEYSGSSGANVLTF
TRBJ2-2 | TRBD1 | TRBV5-1 | TGCGCCAGCAGCGGATACAGGGGGCTCGGGGAGCTGTTTTTT | CASSGYRGLGELFF
TRBJ1-1 | - | TRBV2 | TGTGCCAGCAGGAGCGGAGGAAGGGGCACTGAAGCTTTCTTT | CASRSGGRGTEAFF
TRBJ2-3 | - | TRBV30 | TGTGCCTGGAGTCCGACTTGGGGGACAGATACGCAGTATTTT | CAWSPTWGTDTQYF
TRBJ2-7 | TRBD2 | TRBV7-2 | TGTGCCAGCAGCTTAAGCGGGAGGGGTAACGAGCAGTACTTC | CASSLSGRGNEQYF
TRBJ2-2 | TRBD1 | TRBV7-9 | TGTGCCAGCAGCTTTTGGACAGGGGGGAAGGCCGGGGAGCTGTTTTTT | CASSFWTGGKAGELFF
TRBJ1-1 | TRBD1 | TRBV9 | TGTGCCAGCAGTACAGGGGCGGGGAACACTGAAGCTTTCTTT | CASSTGAGNTEAFF
TRBJ1-2 | - | TRBV28 | TGTGCCAGCAGTCGTTCGGGGGACGGCTACACCTTC | CASSRSGDGYTF
TRBJ1-1 | TRBD1 | TRBV28 | TGTGCCAGCAGTTTAGGGTGGCGGGACAGCATTGAAGCTTTCTTT | CASSLGWRDSIEAFF
TRBJ2-2 | TRBD1 | TRBV7-9 | TGTGCCAGCAGTTGGGACAGGGGGCTAGCCGGGGAGCTGTTTTTT | CASSWDRGLAGELFF
TRBJ1-2 | TRBD1 | TRBV28 | TGTGCCAGCAGTACGACCGGGACAGGGGGCGGACTCTATGGCTACACCTTC | CASSTTGTGGGLYGYTF
TRBJ2-1 | - | TRBV27 | TGTGCCAGCACCCACTCGTCTACGGGACGGCGGTCCAATGAGCAGTTCTTC | CASTHSSTGRRSNEQFF